This T cell receptor beta chain originates from a study of T cells in localized non-small cell lung cancer. Notes on the study in general: Tumor trailed uninvolved adjacent lung in T cell clonality, which peaked there. Patients showing higher blood T cell density tended to see longer overall survival. Sequence data derive from only one tumor region, so heterogeneity remains possible.

V was trimmed by 1 base and J by 5 bases, leaving 14 bases between them. Per germline, CDR1 GTSNPN and CDR2 SVGIG (reference sequence). The CDR3 spans 14 residues. On this clone itself: No antigen is known for it.

Generated by immunoSEQ multiplex PCR, the TCRdb table keeps only in-frame clones and is missing some. The data contain 1,200 to 1,500 clones, 30% of them singletons. The TCR sequence derives from a male donor older than 55 with stage I squamous cell lung carcinoma. The material was lung tumor tissue, obtained before any cancer treatment. The rearrangement links TRBV30 to TRBJ2-5; tentatively, D is TRBD1 (5 bases). The CDR3 loop is CAWSENRIWETQYF. CDR3 DNA: TGTGCCTGGAGTGAAAACAGGATTTGGGAGACCCAGTACTTC.